Below are 32 T cell receptor beta chains sequenced from a single sample in a study of blood T cell repertoires in COVID-19. Sequenced by immunoSEQ multiplex PCR; TCRdb stores in-frame clones only, minus some. The table has 90,000 or so clones, 75% to 90% seen once. The sequenced sample consisted of peripheral blood. These receptors originate from a man aged 60 to 75 with acute or convalescent COVID-19.

This clone is a singleton in its sample. V and J are TRBV6-5 and TRBJ1-6, with a weak D call TRBD1 (6 bases). With 6 bases removed from V and 3 bases from J, the gap between germline ends came to 12 bases. Germline-derived CDR1 and CDR2 are MNHEY and SVGAGI. This CDR3 region has 15 residues. The CDR3: CASRPWTVYNSPLHF. The CDR3 DNA reads TGTGCCAGCAGACCTTGGACAGTCTATAATTCACCCCTCCACTTT.

The chain employs TRBV19 and TRBJ2-7; D gene ambiguous. This CDR3 spans 16 amino acids. V lost 8 bases and J lost 0, with 20 bases in between. Germline loops: CDR1 LNHDA, CDR2 SQIVND (reference sequence). CDR3 nucleotides: TGTGCCAGTCCTTATTCGCGCAGGAAAAGCTCCTACGAGCAGTACTTC. Amino acid sequence: CASPYSRRKSSYEQYF.

V is TRBV9 and J is TRBJ1-2; 9 nucleotides match TRBD1. The CDR3 covers 16 residues. The trim removed 1 base at V and 5 bases at J, leaving 9 bases unmatched. The germline CDR1 and CDR2 sequences are SGDLS and YYNGEE. The DNA for the CDR3 is TGTGCCAGCAGCGTAAATTCCTGGACAGGGGAATATGGCTACACCTTC. Its translation: CASSVNSWTGEYGYTF.

The chain combines TRBV9 with TRBJ2-2; D possibly corresponds to TRBD2 (5 bases). The CDR3 contains 15 residues. Germline V lookup: CDR1 SGDLS, CDR2 YYNGEE. V was trimmed by 5 bases and J by 4 bases, leaving 15 bases between them. CDR3 bases: TGTGCCAGCAGTGAGGGTCCAAGGAGCACCGGGGAGCTGTTTTTT. It specifies CASSEGPRSTGELFF.

This chain uses TRBV3-1 (or the pseudogene TRBV3-2) with TRBJ2-1, with D hard to call. This CDR3 spans 14 amino acids. Trimming removed 1 base at V and 7 bases at J, with 11 bases between. Germline V gene sequence: CDR1 LGHDT, CDR2 YNNKEL (reference sequence). CDR3 bases: TGTGCCAGCAGCCAAGCCTCCTATCTGAATGAGCAGTTCTTC. This gives the protein CASSQASYLNEQFF.

The CDR3 DNA reads as TGTGCCACCAGTGCGGGACTAGCCGTTAATGAGCAGTTCTTC. The encoded protein is CATSAGLAVNEQFF. This chain joins TRBV24-1 and TRBJ2-1; TRBD2 aligns across 9 bases. The CDR3 has 14 amino acids. V was pared by 5 bases and J by 7 bases, with 5 bases of the junction left unmatched. Germline values: CDR1 KGHDR, CDR2 SFDVKD.

The CDR3 DNA reads TGTGCCAGCAGCGATAGACTAGTCGAGTTCTTC. Translation: CASSDRLVEFF. The chain has TRBV2 and TRBJ2-1; TRBD2 is a possible D gene (6 bases). The CDR3 covers 11 residues. Trimming shortened V by 6 bases and J by 14 bases, and 14 bases separated the two germline ends. The germline V gene has CDR1 SNHLY and CDR2 FYNNEI. Supplemented by reference TRBV2 and TRBJ2-1, the full variable domain reads EPEVTQTPSHQVTQMGQEVILRCVPISNHLYFYWYRQILGQKVEFLVSFYNNEISEKSEIFDDQFSVERPDGSNFTLKIRSTKLEDSAMYFCASSDRLVEFFGPGTRLTVL.

This clone was observed once. The chain employs TRBV30 and TRBJ1-1, with 9 nucleotides matching TRBD1. The trim removed 6 bases at V and 3 bases at J, leaving 2 bases unmatched. CDR1 and CDR2 (germline): GTSNPN, SVGIG (reference sequence). The CDR3 runs 12 residues. The CDR3 region is CACRTGDTEAFF. The CDR3 nucleotides are TGTGCCTGTCGGACAGGGGACACTGAAGCTTTCTTT.

The rearrangement links TRBV7-3 to TRBJ1-6; D is unresolved. The CDR3 loop spans 14 amino acids. Trimming took 0 bases from V and 7 from J, leaving 7 bases between them. CDR1 and CDR2 (germline): SGHTA, FQGTGA. CDR3 bases: TGTGCCAGCAGCTTAACCGCGGGAAATTCACCCCTCCACTTT. Protein sequence: CASSLTAGNSPLHF.

The rearrangement joins TRBV4-2 to TRBJ2-1; 10 bases are a match to TRBD2. J was trimmed by 3 bases and V by 1 base; bases with no gene match: 6. Per the germline V gene, CDR1 is LGHNA and CDR2 is YNFKEQ. The CDR3 sequence is 17 residues long. The CDR3 DNA is TGTGCCAGCAGCCAAGGCAGAGCGGGAGGGAACTACAATGAGCAGTTCTTC. It codes for CASSQGRAGGNYNEQFF.

The CDR3 DNA follows: TGTGCCAGCAGTCGGGGGGGCCGTGAGACCCAGTACTTC. Translating gives CASSRGGRETQYF. This chain uses TRBV6-2 or TRBV6-3 with TRBJ2-5, with 8 bases aligning to TRBD2. The CDR3 has 13 residues. V was pared by 5 bases and J by 5 bases, with 4 bases of the junction left unmatched. Germline CDR1 reads MNHEY; CDR2 reads SVGEGT.

The V gene is TRBV18, the J gene TRBJ1-6; a possible D gene is TRBD1 (5 bases). V was clipped by 6 bases and J by 4 bases, with 22 bases between them. The CDR3 extends over 18 amino acids. From germline, CDR1 is KGHSH and CDR2 LQKENI. CDR3 sequence: CASSPKVLGGTYNSPLHF. The CDR3 coding sequence is TGTGCCAGCTCGCCCAAAGTCCTGGGGGGAACGTATAATTCACCCCTCCACTTT.

The V gene is TRBV5-1, the J gene TRBJ2-5, with 13 bases matching TRBD2. The length of the CDR3 is 16 residues. With V trimmed by 2 bases and J by 5 bases, 6 bases remained unmatched. The germline gives CDR1 SGHRS, CDR2 YFSETQ. The CDR3, as DNA: TGCGCCAGCAGCTTTCGGACTAGCGGGAGCGGCGAGACCCAGTACTTC. It yields the protein CASSFRTSGSGETQYF.

The chain joins TRBV6-5 to TRBJ2-3; TRBD2 matches 10 bases. This CDR3 is built from 15 residues. Trimming took 6 bases from V and 3 from J; bases not matched to a gene: 6. CDR1 is MNHEY, CDR2 SVGAGI, per germline. The DNA for the CDR3 is TGTGCCAGCAGCGAGCGGGGGGGCAGGACAGATACGCAGTATTTT. Its protein product is CASSERGGRTDTQYF.

The genes are TRBV4-3 and TRBJ2-2; D is undetermined. There are 16 residues in the CDR3. CDR1 is LGHNA, CDR2 YSLEER, per germline. Between the trimmed V and J ends, which lost 1 base and 4 bases, there was a span of 13 bases. The CDR3 sequence is CASSQVRVSSTGELFF. The CDR3 DNA follows: TGCGCCAGCAGCCAAGTTCGGGTTTCGAGCACCGGGGAGCTGTTTTTT.

The rearrangement links TRBV19 to TRBJ1-1; 8 bases are shared with TRBD1. Germline values: CDR1 LNHDA, CDR2 SQIVND (reference sequence). The CDR3 spans 14 residues. V lost 0 bases, J lost 10 bases, and 7 bases stayed unmatched. The CDR3: CASSIDTTDRGAFF. CDR3 nucleotides: TGTGCCAGTAGTATAGACACCACAGACAGGGGAGCTTTCTTT.

This clone has a single count. V usage is TRBV6-1 and J usage is TRBJ2-7; D is undetermined. CDR1 MNHNS and CDR2 SASEGT come from the germline V gene. Trimming took off 3 bases at V and 5 bases at J, with 11 bases between the two ends. This CDR3 comprises 13 residues. The CDR3: CASSELKRNEQYF. CDR3 DNA: TGTGCCAGCAGTGAGCTTAAGAGAAACGAGCAGTACTTC.

This clone was recorded only once. The chain combines TRBV27 with TRBJ1-1; 7 nucleotides align to TRBD1. Trimming took 5 bases from V and 0 from J; bases not matched to a gene: 9. Germline CDR1 reads MNHEY; CDR2 reads SMNVEV (reference sequence). This CDR3 has 16 residues. The CDR3 loop is CASSPRTGAMNTEAFF. Here the CDR3 DNA reads TGTGCCAGCAGTCCTCGGACAGGAGCAATGAACACTGAAGCTTTCTTT.

The chain carries TRBV30 and TRBJ2-1; TRBD1 agrees at 8 bases. V lost 2 bases and J lost 3; bases outside the gene matches: 0. Germline CDR1 and CDR2: GTSNPN and SVGIG (reference sequence). This CDR3 has 13 residues. CDR3 nucleotide sequence: TGTGCCTGGAGTACAGGGGGCTACAATGAGCAGTTCTTC. The encoded protein is CAWSTGGYNEQFF.

The J gene is TRBJ2-3, the V gene TRBV15; TRBD1 agrees at 7 bases. The CDR3 loop spans 16 amino acids. The V gene's germline CDR1 is LNHNV and CDR2 YYDKDF (reference sequence). V was clipped by 3 bases and J by 0 bases; unmatched bases: 6. The CDR3 here is CATSRNRGQSTDTQYF. CDR3 nucleotides: TGTGCCACCAGCAGGAACAGGGGCCAGAGCACAGATACGCAGTATTTT.

The V gene is TRBV18, the J gene TRBJ2-2; D perhaps matches TRBD2 (6 bases). V was shortened by 2 bases and J by 0 bases, with 10 bases between the two germline ends. CDR1 is KGHSH and CDR2 is LQKENI in the germline V gene. This CDR3 region has 16 residues. CDR3 protein: CASSPVWGANTGELFF. The CDR3 DNA is TGTGCCAGCTCACCAGTTTGGGGGGCGAACACCGGGGAGCTGTTTTTT. Full variable domain (rest looked up from reference TRBV18 and TRBJ2-2): NAGVMQNPRHLVRRRGQEARLRCSPMKGHSHVYWYRQLPEEGLKFMVYLQKENIIDESGMPKERFSAEFPKEGPSILRIQQVVRGDSAAYFCASSPVWGANTGELFFGEGSRLTVL.

This clone was seen only a few times. The chain links TRBV3-1 (or the pseudogene TRBV3-2) to TRBJ2-2, with 8 bases that match TRBD1. J was trimmed by 7 bases and V by 5 bases; bases with no gene match: 6. Germline CDR1 reads LGHDT; CDR2 reads YNNKEL (reference sequence). This CDR3 has 14 residues. CDR3 sequence reads: CASSTQGGSGELFF. The DNA for the CDR3 is TGTGCCAGCAGCACACAGGGGGGTAGCGGGGAGCTGTTTTTT.

The chain uses TRBV7-2 and TRBJ1-2; D perhaps matches TRBD1 (6 bases). Germline CDR1 and CDR2: SGHTA and FQGNSA. There are 13 residues in the CDR3. The ends were cut back, 2 bases at V and 8 bases at J, with 12 bases in the middle. CDR3 protein: CASSLRGGRGYTF. The CDR3 bases are TGTGCCAGCAGCTTAAGAGGGGGTAGAGGCTACACCTTC.

This clone appeared a single time. This chain joins TRBV19 and TRBJ1-5; tentatively, D is TRBD1 (6 bases). Per germline, CDR1 LNHDA and CDR2 SQIVND (reference sequence). This CDR3 comprises 16 residues. With 0 bases removed from V and 7 bases from J, the gap between germline ends came to 16 bases. The CDR3 nucleotides are TGTGCCAGTAGTATAGATCGGGGGGGCGGAGGGCAGCCCCAGCATTTT. Its translation is CASSIDRGGGGQPQHF.

This clone was counted only a few times. The chain employs TRBV30 and TRBJ1-2, with a possible D match to TRBD1 (6 bases). Trimming shortened V by 2 bases and J by 4 bases, and 11 bases separated the two germline ends. Per germline, CDR1 GTSNPN and CDR2 SVGIG (reference sequence). CDR3 length: 13 amino acids. The CDR3 reads CAWSFNRAYGYTF. CDR3 DNA sequence: TGTGCCTGGAGTTTCAACAGGGCCTATGGCTACACCTTC.

This clone appeared once. The V call is TRBV6-4, the J call TRBJ2-3, with 9 bases matching TRBD2. V trimming: 8 bases; J trimming: 2 bases; junction bases outside the gene matches: 11. Germline assignment: CDR1 MRHNA and CDR2 SNTAGT. The CDR3 covers 16 residues. The CDR3 nucleotides read TGTGCCAGCTCGGCGGGAGCGGGAGGCAACACAGATACGCAGTATTTT. Translation gives CASSAGAGGNTDTQYF.

The rearrangement uses TRBV28 and TRBJ2-7; D remains ambiguous. CDR3 length equals 15 residues. Trimming took 2 bases from V and 1 from J, leaving 12 bases between them. Germline V gene lookup returns CDR1 MDHEN and CDR2 SYDVKM. CDR3 sequence (DNA): TGTGCCAGCAGTTTAAGGCTAAGCGAGTCCTACGAGCAGTACTTC. Translating gives CASSLRLSESYEQYF.

V is TRBV27 and J is TRBJ1-4, with 7 bases fitting TRBD1. V lost 4 bases, J lost 5 bases, and 4 bases stayed unmatched. Germline CDR1 is MNHEY and CDR2 is SMNVEV (reference sequence). CDR3 length equals 14 residues. The CDR3 loop reads CASSSQGRNEKLFF. The DNA of the CDR3 is TGTGCCAGCAGTTCACAGGGGAGAAATGAAAAACTGTTTTTT. Full variable domain (rest looked up from reference TRBV27 and TRBJ1-4): EAQVTQNPRYLITVTGKKLTVTCSQNMNHEYMSWYRQDPGLGLRQIYYSMNVEVTDKGDVPEGYKVSRKEKRNFPLILESPSPNQTSLYFCASSSQGRNEKLFFGSGTQLSVL.

This clone turned up a few times. V usage is TRBV6-5 and J usage is TRBJ2-1; D perhaps matches TRBD2 (6 bases). V was trimmed by 6 bases and J by 8 bases, leaving 8 bases between them. CDR3 size: 11 residues. Germline V gene sequence: CDR1 MNHEY, CDR2 SVGAGI. The CDR3 protein is CASRAGDEQFF. CDR3 nucleotides: TGTGCCAGCAGAGCGGGTGATGAGCAGTTCTTC.

This chain links TRBV2 with TRBJ1-5, with 10 bases identical to TRBD1. V dropped 4 bases and J dropped 4; count of bases not matched to a gene: 1. Per the germline V gene, CDR1 is SNHLY and CDR2 is FYNNEI. The CDR3 extends over 14 amino acids. Written as DNA, the CDR3 is TGTGCCAGCAGTGGGGACAGGGGAAATCAGCCCCAGCATTTT. Translated, it gives CASSGDRGNQPQHF.

This chain connects TRBV19 to TRBJ1-2, with 9 bases that match TRBD1. The CDR3 length is 13 residues. V dropped 5 bases and J dropped 10; count of bases not matched to a gene: 8. CDR1 is LNHDA and CDR2 is SQIVND in the germline V gene (reference sequence). This CDR3 reads CASSLQGAQDYTF. The CDR3 bases are TGTGCCAGTAGTTTACAGGGGGCACAGGACTACACCTTC.

The chain recombines TRBV3-1 (or the pseudogene TRBV3-2) with TRBJ1-1; TRBD1 matches at 9 bases. Per germline, CDR1 LGHDT and CDR2 YNNKEL (reference sequence). This CDR3 has 15 amino acids. V lost 4 bases, J lost 1 base, and 4 bases stayed unmatched. The CDR3 is CASSLTGGENTEAFF. DNA for the CDR3: TGTGCCAGCAGCCTCACAGGGGGCGAGAACACTGAAGCTTTCTTT.